This TCR beta chain was observed in a study of T cell responses to AZD1222 COVID-19 vaccine. Findings and limits, study-wide: Across the whole spike, CD4 TCRs peaked at regions 160-218 and 743-854. Two AZD1222 administrations were followed by greater Spike-specific TCR breadth and depth. The study reported that nearly half of spike-specific TCRs target unmutated variant regions. Baseline serology detected seropositivity in only a handful of AZD1222 recipients.

Sequenced by immunoSEQ multiplex PCR; TCRdb stores in-frame clones only, minus some. This sample yields around 120,000 clones, of which around 90% are seen a single time; around 2.3% belongs to the top ten. This clone was recorded a few times. The target antigen is unknown. The sequence came from an adult who received the AZD1222 COVID-19 vaccine. The sequencing here drew on peripheral blood, taken 28 days after the second AZD1222 dose.

CDR3 loop: CASGLVLAATSGSYEQFF. The CDR3 nucleotides are TGTGCTAGTGGTTTGGTACTGGCAGCGACTAGCGGGAGTTATGAGCAGTTCTTC. The chain uses TRBV12-5 and TRBJ2-1, with 12 bases matching TRBD2. There are 18 residues in the CDR3. Germline-derived CDR1 and CDR2 are LGHNT and FRNRAP. J gave up 8 bases and V 0 bases, and 11 bases lay outside the gene matches.